This TCR beta chain emerged from a study of PD-1 blockade in classical Hodgkin lymphoma. Study-level points and caveats: Reasons behind the repertoire differences stay unclear, perhaps disease activity or earlier therapy. The baseline diversity of complete responders showed similarity to that of newly diagnosed patients. Patients who began taking nivolumab under 1 year after ASCT were left out.

Time point given: cycle 4 day 1 (C4D1), after about 6 weeks of nivolumab. Brentuximab vedotin exposure varied, and every patient relapsed after autologous stem cell transplantation. Magnetic negative selection was used to purify CD4+ T cells from thawed PBMCs. Complete response, partial response or progressive disease constituted the best response categories observed. CDR1 is SQVTM, CDR2 ANQGSEA, per germline. With 1 base clipped from V and 3 bases from J, the junction kept 11 bases outside the gene matches. The CDR3 has 16 residues. The repertoire was sequenced with immunoSEQ multiplex PCR; TCRdb's copy has only in-frame clones and lacks some. Of about 30,000 clones listed, approximately 80% are singletons. About this clone itself: Its specificity is not known.

Here the sequenced sample was CD4+ T cells from blood, taken before the fourth cycle of nivolumab. This chain joins TRBV29-1 and TRBJ2-5, with TRBD2 matching over 7 bases. The receptor was isolated from a human donor with classical Hodgkin lymphoma. CDR3 region: CSVEGPPGLHKETQYF. The CDR3 bases are TGCAGCGTTGAAGGCCCCCCGGGACTACACAAAGAGACCCAGTACTTC. Together with reference TRBV29-1 and TRBJ2-5, the CDR3 gives the full variable domain: SAVISQKPSRDICQRGTSLTIQCQVDSQVTMMFWYRQQPGQSLTLIATANQGSEATYESGFVIDKFPISRPNLTFSTLTVSNMSPEDSSIYLCSVEGPPGLHKETQYFGPGTRLLVL.